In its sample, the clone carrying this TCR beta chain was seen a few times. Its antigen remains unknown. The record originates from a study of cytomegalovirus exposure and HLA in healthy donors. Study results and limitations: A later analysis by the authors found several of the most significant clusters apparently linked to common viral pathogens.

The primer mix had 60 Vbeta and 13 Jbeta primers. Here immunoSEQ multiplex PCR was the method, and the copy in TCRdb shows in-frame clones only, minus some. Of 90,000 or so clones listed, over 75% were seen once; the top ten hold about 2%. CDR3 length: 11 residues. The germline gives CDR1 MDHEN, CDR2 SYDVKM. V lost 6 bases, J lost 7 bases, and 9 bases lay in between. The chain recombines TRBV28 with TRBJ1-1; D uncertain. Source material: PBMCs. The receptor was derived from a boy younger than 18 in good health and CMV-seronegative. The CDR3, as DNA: TGTGCCAGCAGCCCTGACATTGAAGCTTTCTTT. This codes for CASSPDIEAFF.